The 16 T cell receptor beta chains below all came from one sample that was sequenced in a study of shared clonotypes between healthy human individuals. Libraries were prepared by immunoSEQ multiplex PCR; TCRdb keeps only in-frame clonotypes and omits some of them. Among about 1.1 million clones listed, approximately 80% were seen once. What was sequenced was memory CD4+ T cells from PBMCs. Indicated subset: CD45RA-negative fraction. The receptors shown here come from a man younger than 35 in good health. Some clones in this sample may be carry-over from other donors' samples.

The chain recombines TRBV11-2 with TRBJ1-1; D remains ambiguous. The CDR3 is 12 residues long. Looked up from germline, CDR1 is SGHAT and CDR2 is FQNNGV. With 5 bases removed from V and 7 bases from J, the gap between germline ends came to 11 bases. In nucleotides, the CDR3 is TGTGCCAGCAGCCCCCCAAGGCTTGAAGCTTTCTTT. It translates to CASSPPRLEAFF.

The chain links TRBV7-3 to TRBJ2-3; TRBD2 is a possible D gene (6 bases). There are 16 residues in the CDR3. Germline CDR1 is SGHTA and CDR2 is FQGTGA. The V gene lost 5 bases and the J gene lost 0 bases, with 15 bases spanning the gap. As DNA, the CDR3 is TGTGCCAGCAGCCCTCTCGGCGGGGCTAGCACAGATACGCAGTATTTT. Amino acids: CASSPLGGASTDTQYF.

The chain links TRBV2 to TRBJ1-4; a weak D match, TRBD1 (5 bases). The germline CDR1 and CDR2 sequences are SNHLY and FYNNEI. Trimming took 9 bases from V and 0 from J, leaving 8 bases between them. This CDR3 has 13 residues. In DNA, the CDR3 is TGTGCCAGTGGGGGGGCAACTAATGAAAAACTGTTTTTT. Encoded protein: CASGGATNEKLFF.

This clone was seen only a few times. The chain recombines TRBV4-2 with TRBJ2-5, with D possibly matching TRBD2 (6 bases). The CDR3 is 16 residues long. The V end lost 1 base, the J end lost 1 base, and 13 bases lay between the germline ends. Germline V gene sequence: CDR1 LGHNA, CDR2 YNFKEQ. CDR3 coding DNA: TGTGCCAGCAGCCAAGCGGCGGGACGAACCCAAGAGACCCAGTACTTC. This gives the protein CASSQAAGRTQETQYF.

In the case of this clone: This may be a read error, as it is one base from a much larger clone. Other DNA sequences in the same sample also yield this CDR3. The rearrangement uses TRBV7-9 and TRBJ1-2; 8 bases map to TRBD1. The V gene's germline CDR1 is SEHNR and CDR2 FQNEAQ (reference sequence). The CDR3 has 13 amino acids. The CDR3 is CASSSIGTGGYTF. Written as DNA, the CDR3 is TGCGCCAGCAGCTCTATCGGGACAGGCGGCTACACCTTC.

This chain links TRBV7-2 with TRBJ2-7; the match to TRBD2 covers 7 bases. The CDR3 runs 15 residues. Germline loops: CDR1 SGHTA, CDR2 FQGNSA. V trimming: 5 bases; J trimming: 0 bases; junction bases outside the gene matches: 7. CDR3 region: CASSIRAGSSYEQYF. The CDR3 coding sequence is TGTGCCAGCAGCATACGAGCGGGATCCTCCTACGAGCAGTACTTC.

The V and J genes are TRBV5-1 and TRBJ2-5; possible D gene TRBD2, 6 bases. V lost 6 bases, J lost 2 bases, and 17 bases lay in between. Germline CDR1 and CDR2: SGHRS and YFSETQ. This CDR3 region has 15 residues. The CDR3 here is CASKLGRGKQETQYF. The CDR3 nucleotides are TGCGCCAGCAAACTGGGGCGGGGAAAACAAGAGACCCAGTACTTC.

The chain links TRBV2 to TRBJ2-7; D uncertain. Trimming stripped 0 bases from V and 3 bases from J, with 12 bases between. Germline CDR1 is SNHLY and CDR2 is FYNNEI. The CDR3 runs 15 residues. This CDR3 reads CASSEAGAAGYEQYF. CDR3 sequence (DNA): TGTGCCAGCAGTGAAGCCGGAGCAGCCGGCTACGAGCAGTACTTC.

This chain joins TRBV29-1 and TRBJ2-3; 8 bases match TRBD2. After removal of 7 bases from V and 3 bases from J, the junction contained 6 bases not matched to a gene. The CDR3 loop spans 13 amino acids. The germline CDR1 and CDR2 sequences are SQVTM and ANQGSEA. The CDR3 protein is CSGGASGTDTQYF. In nucleotides, the CDR3 is TGCAGCGGGGGGGCTAGCGGGACAGATACGCAGTATTTT.

As regards this clone: This likely reflects a read error, since a far larger clone is one base away. The sample has other DNA sequences that encode this CDR3 too. The chain couples TRBV28 to TRBJ1-2; D remains ambiguous. Deletions cut 5 bases from V and 2 bases from J, with 6 bases between. Germline CDR1 and CDR2: MDHEN and SYDVKM. The CDR3 is 12 residues long. The CDR3 DNA reads as TGTGCCAGCAGTAGGCAGAACTATGGCTACACCTTC. Translated, it gives CASSRQNYGYTF.

The J gene is TRBJ2-2, the V gene TRBV6-6; D remains unclear. The V gene's germline CDR1 is MNHNY and CDR2 SVGAGI (reference sequence). The CDR3 sequence is 13 residues long. V was trimmed by 0 bases and J by 8 bases, leaving 7 bases between them. CDR3 region: CASSYSRSGELFF. The CDR3 coding sequence is TGTGCCAGCAGTTACTCGCGATCTGGGGAGCTGTTTTTT.

The chain combines TRBV9 with TRBJ2-3; the match to TRBD2 covers 13 bases. V shed 4 bases, J shed 4 bases, and the junction held 0 bases outside the gene matches. Looked up from germline, CDR1 is SGDLS and CDR2 is YYNGEE. The CDR3 consists of 14 residues. As DNA, the CDR3 is TGTGCCAGCAGCACTAGCGGGAGGGCAGATACGCAGTATTTT. Translation gives CASSTSGRADTQYF. The entire variable domain, with the rest obtained from reference TRBV9 and TRBJ2-3, is as follows: DSGVTQTPKHLITATGQRVTLRCSPRSGDLSVYWYQQSLDQGLQFLIQYYNGEERAKGNILERFSAQQFPDLHSELNLSSLELGDSALYFCASSTSGRADTQYFGPGTRLTVL.

The chain carries TRBV5-4 and TRBJ2-3; 7 nucleotides align to TRBD1. The J segment lost 9 bases and the V segment lost 4 bases, leaving 8 bases of the junction unmatched. The CDR3 has 13 residues. The germline V gene has CDR1 SGHNT and CDR2 YYREEE (reference sequence). CDR3 in DNA: TGTGCCAGCAGCACAAACAGGGGCGGGACGCAGTATTTT. It translates to CASSTNRGGTQYF.

V gene TRBV5-6 combines with J gene TRBJ2-3, with TRBD1 matching 8 bases. V trimming: 2 bases; J trimming: 1 base; junction bases outside the gene matches: 6. The CDR3 has 16 amino acids. Germline CDR1 and CDR2: SGHDT and YYEEEE. This chain's CDR3 is CASSFQDRAGTDTQYF. The CDR3 DNA reads TGTGCCAGCAGCTTTCAGGACAGGGCGGGCACAGATACGCAGTATTTT. The variable domain in full, completed from reference TRBV5-6 and TRBJ2-3, reads DAGVTQSPTHLIKTRGQQVTLRCSPKSGHDTVSWYQQALGQGPQFIFQYYEEEERQRGNFPDRFSGHQFPNYSSELNVNALLLGDSALYLCASSFQDRAGTDTQYFGPGTRLTVL.

The chain recombines TRBV10-3 with TRBJ1-1; D gene unclear. V was cut by 8 bases and J by 12 bases, with 16 bases left in between. CDR3 length: 11 amino acids. The germline CDR1 and CDR2 sequences are ENHRY and SYGVKD. The DNA of the CDR3 is TGTGCCATCGAGGCCAGTGGAGTAACTTTCTTT. Residues: CAIEASGVTFF.

V usage is TRBV10-3 and J usage is TRBJ2-7; perhaps D is TRBD1 or TRBD2 (7 bases each). Trimming shortened V by 4 bases and J by 6 bases, and 16 bases separated the two germline ends. The CDR3 extends over 14 amino acids. Germline lookup yields CDR1 ENHRY and CDR2 SYGVKD. The CDR3 spells CAISASQGEGEQYF. CDR3 sequence (DNA): TGTGCCATCAGTGCGAGTCAGGGGGAGGGCGAGCAGTACTTC.